Shown below are 29 T cell receptor beta chains from a single sample sequenced in a study of T cells in Graves' hyperthyroidism and ophthalmopathy. What was amplified from RNA transcripts were TCR beta CDR3 regions. A first-round RT-PCR of the TCR CDR3 used the HTBI primer set. Using its own MiXCR run on the multiplex PCR reads, TCRdb lists one record per CDR3 protein. This sample has roughly 400,000 distinct CDR3 sequences; around 15% occur once, and the top ten carry over 25%. Sequenced: blood. The receptors were gathered from a man in his fifties with Graves' ophthalmopathy.

At least ten counts were recorded for this clonotype. This chain joins TRBV10-3 and TRBJ1-1; 9 bases match TRBD1. Per germline, CDR1 ENHRY and CDR2 SYGVKD. V gave up 6 bases and J gave up 5 bases; unmatched junction bases: 7. This CDR3 has 14 residues. The CDR3 is CAIRKRDRDTEAFF. The CDR3 DNA follows: TGTGCCATCAGAAAACGGGACAGGGATACTGAAGCTTTCTTT.

This clonotype was recorded at least ten times. The chain joins TRBV5-1 to TRBJ2-7, with 10 bases that match TRBD1. V lost 4 bases, J lost 9 bases, and 7 bases stayed unmatched. Germline V gene lookup returns CDR1 SGHRS and CDR2 YFSETQ. This CDR3 contains 13 residues. DNA for the CDR3: TGCGCCAGCAGCCCAGGGACAGGGGCAGGGCAGTACTTC. Protein sequence: CASSPGTGAGQYF.

This clonotype occurred many times. The rearrangement joins TRBV20-1 to TRBJ1-2, with 9 positions matching TRBD1. The germline V gene encodes CDR1 DFQATT and CDR2 SNEGSKA (reference sequence). This CDR3 spans 12 amino acids. V trimming: 8 bases; J trimming: 2 bases; junction bases outside the gene matches: 3. CDR3 DNA sequence: TGCAGTCCCACAGGGGGCAACTATGGCTACACCTTC. Its translation: CSPTGGNYGYTF.

This clonotype was seen at least ten times. This rearrangement joins TRBV12-3 or TRBV12-4 to TRBJ2-7; D tentatively reads TRBD1 or TRBD2 (5 bases each). CDR3 length: 13 residues. The V end was cut by 0 bases, the J end by 6 bases, with 9 bases between. The CDR3, as DNA: TGTGCCAGCAGTTTAGCTGAGGGGCTCGAGCAGTACTTC. Translated: CASSLAEGLEQYF.

This clonotype has a count of ten or more. The chain recombines TRBV7-9 with TRBJ2-3; a possible D gene is TRBD2 (6 bases). The CDR3 has 14 residues. The germline V gene has CDR1 SEHNR and CDR2 FQNEAQ (reference sequence). V was cut by 5 bases and J by 6 bases, with 15 bases left in between. The CDR3 coding sequence is TGTGCCAGCAGCGAGATAGCGGAAGGGGATACGCAGTATTTT. Translated: CASSEIAEGDTQYF.

This clonotype was seen a few times. J is TRBJ2-2 and V is TRBV5-1; D remains ambiguous. Germline V gene data show CDR1 as SGHRS and CDR2 as YFSETQ. The CDR3 totals 15 residues. V lost 2 bases and J 2 bases, leaving 10 bases between the germline ends. DNA of the CDR3: TGCGCCAGCAGCTTAGGCCTTTCAAACACCGGGGAGCTGTTTTTT. Translating it yields CASSLGLSNTGELFF.

The gene calls are TRBV29-1 and TRBJ1-1; possible D gene TRBD1, 6 bases. Per germline, CDR1 SQVTM and CDR2 ANQGSEA. Trimming left V 7 bases short and J 1 base short, with 16 bases between. The CDR3 totals 14 residues. CDR3 loop: CSARRQGRNTEAFF. CDR3 coding DNA: TGCAGCGCTCGCCGGCAGGGGAGGAACACTGAAGCTTTCTTT. The whole variable domain, remainder taken from reference TRBV29-1 and TRBJ1-1, is SAVISQKPSRDICQRGTSLTIQCQVDSQVTMMFWYRQQPGQSLTLIATANQGSEATYESGFVIDKFPISRPNLTFSTLTVSNMSPEDSSIYLCSARRQGRNTEAFFGQGTRLTVV.

CDR3: CASNFLAGGSVVDTQYF. Written as DNA, the CDR3 is TGTGCCAGCAATTTCCTAGCGGGAGGGTCTGTAGTGGATACGCAGTATTTT. This chain links TRBV6-1 with TRBJ2-3; 12 bases map to TRBD2. Germline values: CDR1 MNHNS, CDR2 SASEGT. J lost 6 bases, V lost 7 bases, and 14 bases had no gene match. The CDR3 spans 17 residues.

This clonotype was detected only a few times. The genes are TRBV9 and TRBJ2-1; perhaps TRBD2 as D (6 bases). The germline V and J ends were trimmed by 0 bases and 5 bases, with 15 bases remaining between them. The CDR3 has 16 residues. Per the germline V gene, CDR1 is SGDLS and CDR2 is YYNGEE. CDR3 sequence (DNA): TGTGCCAGCAGCGTAGAGGCCAGCGGAGGGAACAATGAGCAGTTCTTC. Encoded protein: CASSVEASGGNNEQFF.

This clonotype was detected ten times or more. The chain carries TRBV20-1 and TRBJ2-7, with 14 bases that match TRBD2. The CDR3 is 17 residues long. The germline V gene has CDR1 DFQATT and CDR2 SNEGSKA (reference sequence). V was pared by 5 bases and J by 4 bases, with 13 bases of the junction left unmatched. Here the CDR3 reads CSAYPRTSGRPEYEQYF. CDR3 DNA: TGCAGTGCTTATCCCCGGACTAGCGGGAGGCCTGAATACGAGCAGTACTTC.

This clonotype was counted many times. J is TRBJ1-1 and V is TRBV9; 8 positions match TRBD1. The ends lost 4 bases at V and 4 bases at J; junction bases unmatched: 9. The germline V gene encodes CDR1 SGDLS and CDR2 YYNGEE. The CDR3 consists of 15 residues. CDR3 sequence (DNA): TGTGCCAGCAGCCCAAGCCGGACAGGGTCCACTGAAGCTTTCTTT. This gives the protein CASSPSRTGSTEAFF.

At least ten counts were recorded for this clonotype. The V gene is TRBV2, the J gene TRBJ2-2; D not certain. CDR3 size: 14 residues. V lost 7 bases and J 1 base, leaving 10 bases between the germline ends. Germline CDR1 is SNHLY and CDR2 is FYNNEI. CDR3 sequence reads: CASIRSGNTGELFF. Here the CDR3 DNA reads TGTGCCAGCATACGGTCTGGGAACACCGGGGAGCTGTTTTTT.

This clonotype was seen repeatedly, ten times or more. The rearrangement joins TRBV6-1 to TRBJ1-5; 7 positions match TRBD1. The V gene's germline CDR1 is MNHNS and CDR2 SASEGT. The CDR3 length is 15 residues. The V gene end was trimmed by 7 bases and the J gene end by 4 bases; junction bases not matched to a gene: 10. DNA of the CDR3: TGTGCCAGCAAACGAGACAGGGTAGGGAATCAGCCCCAGCATTTT. It yields the protein CASKRDRVGNQPQHF.

This clonotype came up many times. The gene calls are TRBV20-1 and TRBJ2-3, with 8 bases that match TRBD2. Germline loops: CDR1 DFQATT, CDR2 SNEGSKA (reference sequence). V was pared by 4 bases and J by 5 bases, with 8 bases of the junction left unmatched. CDR3 size: 14 residues. The CDR3 sequence is CSAKAGEVLDTQYF. The DNA of the CDR3 is TGCAGTGCTAAAGCGGGAGAAGTTTTAGATACGCAGTATTTT.

In this sample, this clonotype turned up many times. The chain is built from TRBV12-3 or TRBV12-4 and TRBJ2-3, with 9 positions matching TRBD1. CDR3 length: 17 amino acids. V was clipped by 3 bases and J by 3 bases; unmatched bases: 10. The CDR3 loop reads CASSFRTTGTGTDTQYF. As DNA, the CDR3 is TGTGCCAGCAGTTTTAGAACTACCGGGACAGGGACAGATACGCAGTATTTT.

At least ten counts were recorded for this clonotype. The genes are TRBV12-3 or TRBV12-4 and TRBJ1-2; D is uncertain. The CDR3 extends over 14 amino acids. The V gene lost 5 bases and the J gene lost 7 bases, with 17 bases spanning the gap. The CDR3 here is CASSTPGSYSGYTF. CDR3 coding DNA: TGTGCCAGCAGTACCCCGGGGTCGTATAGTGGCTACACCTTC.

This clonotype was recorded many times. The rearrangement links TRBV27 to TRBJ2-1; a weak D match, TRBD2 (5 bases). The CDR3 totals 13 residues. Germline values: CDR1 MNHEY, CDR2 SMNVEV (reference sequence). Trimming pared 6 bases from V and 6 bases from J, leaving 12 bases between. This chain's CDR3 is CASRGVASNEQFF. For the CDR3, the DNA is TGTGCCAGCAGGGGAGTAGCGAGCAATGAGCAGTTCTTC.

This clonotype was seen a handful of times. V and J are TRBV25-1 and TRBJ2-5; no clear D. Between the trimmed V and J ends, which lost 8 bases and 4 bases, there was a span of 14 bases. Germline V gives CDR1 MGHDK, CDR2 SYGVNS. The CDR3 has 13 residues. CDR3 amino acids: CASGRRSGETQYF. The DNA for the CDR3 is TGTGCCAGCGGTAGAAGGTCGGGAGAGACCCAGTACTTC.

The V gene is TRBV12-3 or TRBV12-4, the J gene TRBJ2-1, with D unclear. Trimming removed 10 bases from V and 6 bases from J, with 4 bases in between. The CDR3 has 9 amino acids. This CDR3 reads CATFNEQFF. CDR3 coding DNA: TGTGCCACCTTCAATGAGCAGTTCTTC.

A few counts support this clonotype. This rearrangement joins TRBV4-1 to TRBJ2-7, with a tentative D call TRBD1 (5 bases). Germline V gene data show CDR1 as MGHRA and CDR2 as YSYEKL. The CDR3 consists of 15 residues. The V end lost 0 bases, the J end lost 4 bases, and 13 bases lay between the germline ends. DNA of the CDR3: TGCGCCAGCAGCCAAGAATCGGCAGGGTGGTACGAGCAGTACTTC. Translated: CASSQESAGWYEQYF.

This clonotype appeared many times. The J gene is TRBJ2-7, the V gene TRBV28; 13 bases are shared with TRBD2. CDR3 length: 15 amino acids. After removal of 5 bases from V and 2 bases from J, the junction contained 3 bases not matched to a gene. CDR1 and CDR2 (germline): MDHEN, SYDVKM. The CDR3 coding sequence is TGTGCCAGCAGTCTAACTAGCGGGAGGGCCTACGAGCAGTACTTC. Its translation: CASSLTSGRAYEQYF. The full variable domain, in which reference TRBV28 and TRBJ2-7 provide the parts outside the CDR3, is DVKVTQSSRYLVKRTGEKVFLECVQDMDHENMFWYRQDPGLGLRLIYFSYDVKMKEKGDIPEGYSVSREKKERFSLILESASTNQTSMYLCASSLTSGRAYEQYFGPGTRLTVT.

The table lists this clonotype with many counts. The chain employs TRBV18 and TRBJ2-7; D ambiguous. Germline V CDR1 and CDR2: KGHSH, LQKENI. CDR3 length: 15 residues. V lost 1 base and J lost 6, with 16 bases in between. The CDR3 DNA sequence: TGTGCCAGCTCACCACGAGAGACAAGCCGGTCCGAGCAGTACTTC. Its translation: CASSPRETSRSEQYF.

V is TRBV30 and J is TRBJ2-6; 10 positions match TRBD1. The V gene end was trimmed by 1 base and the J gene end by 3 bases; junction bases not matched to a gene: 3. The CDR3 spans 16 residues. The germline V gene has CDR1 GTSNPN and CDR2 SVGIG (reference sequence). The CDR3 reads CAWSGQGAGGANVLTF. The DNA for the CDR3 is TGTGCCTGGAGTGGACAGGGGGCAGGTGGGGCCAACGTCCTGACTTTC. Full variable domain (remainder filled in from reference TRBV30 and TRBJ2-6): SQTIHQWPATLVQPVGSPLSLECTVEGTSNPNLYWYRQAAGRGLQLLFYSVGIGQISSEVPQNLSASRPQDRQFILSSKKLLLSDSGFYLCAWSGQGAGGANVLTFGAGSRLTVL.

J is TRBJ2-3 and V is TRBV7-2; TRBD2 matches at 7 bases. After removal of 1 base from V and 3 bases from J, the junction contained 13 bases not matched to a gene. This CDR3 contains 18 residues. Germline values: CDR1 SGHTA, CDR2 FQGNSA. CDR3 in amino acids: CASSLVSTGGSGTDTQYF. CDR3 sequence (DNA): TGTGCCAGCAGCTTAGTTAGTACTGGCGGGAGCGGTACAGATACGCAGTATTTT.

This clonotype was seen ten or more times. V usage is TRBV20-1 and J usage is TRBJ2-7, with D maybe TRBD2 (7 bases). V was trimmed by 3 bases and J by 6 bases, leaving 9 bases between them. CDR3 length equals 11 residues. Germline CDR1 is DFQATT and CDR2 is SNEGSKA (reference sequence). The CDR3 spells CSASAGAEQYF. The CDR3 coding sequence is TGCAGTGCTAGCGCGGGGGCCGAGCAGTACTTC.

There are a few counts of this clonotype. V is TRBV5-1 and J is TRBJ1-3, with D tentatively TRBD1 (5 bases). The germline V gene encodes CDR1 SGHRS and CDR2 YFSETQ. CDR3 length: 15 amino acids. Trimming took 4 bases from V and 2 from J, leaving 13 bases between them. CDR3 nucleotide sequence: TGCGCCAGCAGCCAAACCGTGGGGGCTGGAAACACCATATATTTT. Protein: CASSQTVGAGNTIYF.

V and J are TRBV12-3 or TRBV12-4 and TRBJ1-3; no firm D call. This CDR3 spans 12 amino acids. V lost 7 bases to trimming and J lost 3 bases, with 7 bases between them. The CDR3 loop reads CASNAGGNTIYF. CDR3 nucleotides: TGTGCCAGCAATGCGGGTGGAAACACCATATATTTT.

At least ten counts were recorded for this clonotype. This chain uses TRBV25-1 with TRBJ2-1; D remains ambiguous. This CDR3 spans 16 amino acids. Trimming took off 3 bases at V and 2 bases at J, with 14 bases between the two ends. Germline lookup yields CDR1 MGHDK and CDR2 SYGVNS. The CDR3 sequence: CASSDLVSVAYNEQFF. CDR3 DNA sequence: TGTGCCAGCAGTGATTTGGTCAGTGTAGCCTACAATGAGCAGTTCTTC.

This clonotype was observed a few times. This chain uses TRBV12-5 with TRBJ1-5; D remains ambiguous. Trimming removed 5 bases at V and 2 bases at J, with 22 bases between. Germline values: CDR1 LGHNT, CDR2 FRNRAP. CDR3 size: 18 residues. The CDR3 here is CASGAMREGNLGNQPQHF. CDR3 DNA sequence: TGTGCTAGTGGTGCCATGAGAGAGGGAAATTTGGGCAATCAGCCCCAGCATTTT.